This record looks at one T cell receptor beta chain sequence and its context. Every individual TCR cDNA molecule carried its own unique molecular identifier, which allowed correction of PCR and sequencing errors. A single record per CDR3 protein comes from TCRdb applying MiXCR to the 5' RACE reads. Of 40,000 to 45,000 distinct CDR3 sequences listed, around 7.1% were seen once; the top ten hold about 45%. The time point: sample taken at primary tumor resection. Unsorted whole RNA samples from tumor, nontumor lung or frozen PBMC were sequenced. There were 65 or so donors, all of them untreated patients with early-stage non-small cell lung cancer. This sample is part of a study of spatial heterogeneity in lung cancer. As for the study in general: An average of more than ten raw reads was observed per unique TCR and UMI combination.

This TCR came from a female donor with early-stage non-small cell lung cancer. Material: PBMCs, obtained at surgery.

CDR3 residues: CASSPGGSTDTQYF. CDR3 coding DNA: TGCGCCAGCAGCCCCGGGGGCAGCACAGATACGCAGTATTTT. This sequence joins TRBV5-1 and TRBJ2-3; D is perhaps TRBD1 or TRBD2 (6 bases each). With 4 bases removed from V and 0 bases from J, the gap between germline ends came to 9 bases. Per the germline V gene, CDR1 is SGHRS and CDR2 is YFSETQ. The CDR3 has 14 residues. Variable domain in full (rest from reference TRBV5-1 and TRBJ2-3): KAGVTQTPRYLIKTRGQQVTLSCSPISGHRSVSWYQQTPGQGLQFLFEYFSETQRNKGNFPGRFSGRQFSNSRSEMNVSTLELGDSALYLCASSPGGSTDTQYFGPGTRLTVL.